The source of this T cell receptor (beta chain) is a study of spatial heterogeneity in lung cancer. The study, taken as a whole, reports: Ubiquitous expanded tumor TCRs showed up in blood more at resection than follow-up.

Indicated time point: sample taken at primary tumor resection. Whole RNA from tumor, nontumor lung or frozen PBMC was sequenced unsorted. A total of more than 65 untreated early-stage non-small cell lung cancer patients served as donors. The CDR3 has 13 residues. Germline CDR1 is SGHRS and CDR2 is YFSETQ. Trimming removed 5 bases from V and 4 bases from J, with 10 bases in between. This clonotype was picked up many times. Its specificity is not known. A single record per CDR3 protein comes from TCRdb applying MiXCR to the 5' RACE reads. The sample holds 30,000 to 45,000 distinct CDR3 sequences, approximately 5.2% seen once.

The chain couples TRBV5-1 to TRBJ2-1, with D perhaps matching TRBD1 (5 bases). Specimen: PBMCs, collected at surgery. The origin of this receptor is a female donor with early-stage non-small cell lung cancer. The CDR3 region is CASSARAYNEQFF. CDR3 sequence (DNA): TGCGCCAGCAGTGCCAGGGCATACAATGAGCAGTTCTTC.